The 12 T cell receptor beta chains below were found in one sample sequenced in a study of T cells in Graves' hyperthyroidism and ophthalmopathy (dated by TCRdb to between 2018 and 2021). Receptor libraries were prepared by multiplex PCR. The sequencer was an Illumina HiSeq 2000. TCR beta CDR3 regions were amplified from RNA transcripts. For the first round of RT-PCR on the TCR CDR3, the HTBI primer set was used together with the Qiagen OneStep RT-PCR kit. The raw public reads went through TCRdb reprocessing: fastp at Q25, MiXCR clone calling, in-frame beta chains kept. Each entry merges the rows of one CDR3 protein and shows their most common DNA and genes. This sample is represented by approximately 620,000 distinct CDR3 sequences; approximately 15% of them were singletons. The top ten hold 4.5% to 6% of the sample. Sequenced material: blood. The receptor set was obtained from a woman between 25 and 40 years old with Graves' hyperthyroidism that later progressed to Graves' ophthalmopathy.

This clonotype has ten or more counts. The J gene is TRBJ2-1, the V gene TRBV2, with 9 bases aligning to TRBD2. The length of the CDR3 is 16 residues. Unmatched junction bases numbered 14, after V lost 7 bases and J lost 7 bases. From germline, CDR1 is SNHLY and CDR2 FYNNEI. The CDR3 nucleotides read TGTGCCAGCATGGGCTTCTCAGCGGGAGGTCGGAATGAGCAGTTCTTC. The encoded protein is CASMGFSAGGRNEQFF.

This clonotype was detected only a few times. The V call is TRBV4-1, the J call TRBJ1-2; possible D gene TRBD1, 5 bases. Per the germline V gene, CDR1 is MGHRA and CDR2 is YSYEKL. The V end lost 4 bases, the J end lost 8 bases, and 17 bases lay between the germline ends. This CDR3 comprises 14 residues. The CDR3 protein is CASSPLQVPGGYTF. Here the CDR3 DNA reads TGCGCCAGCAGCCCATTACAGGTCCCGGGGGGCTACACCTTC.

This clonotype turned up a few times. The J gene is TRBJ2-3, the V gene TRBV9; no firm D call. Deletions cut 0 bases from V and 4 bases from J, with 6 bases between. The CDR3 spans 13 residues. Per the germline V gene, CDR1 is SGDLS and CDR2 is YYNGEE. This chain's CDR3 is CASSVGFADTQYF. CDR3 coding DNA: TGTGCCAGCAGCGTAGGTTTCGCAGATACGCAGTATTTT.

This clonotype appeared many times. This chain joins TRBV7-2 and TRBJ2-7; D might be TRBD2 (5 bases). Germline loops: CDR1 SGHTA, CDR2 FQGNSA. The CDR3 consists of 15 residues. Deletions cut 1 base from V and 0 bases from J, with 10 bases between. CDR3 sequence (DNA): TGTGCCAGCAGCTTAGGGACGGAGGTCTCCTACGAGCAGTACTTC. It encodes CASSLGTEVSYEQYF.

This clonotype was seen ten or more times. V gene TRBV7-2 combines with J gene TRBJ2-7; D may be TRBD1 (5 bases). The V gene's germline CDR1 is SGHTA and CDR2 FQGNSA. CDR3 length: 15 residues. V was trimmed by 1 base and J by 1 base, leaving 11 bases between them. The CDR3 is CASSLVSQASYEQYF. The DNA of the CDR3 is TGTGCCAGCAGCTTAGTATCACAGGCATCCTACGAGCAGTACTTC.

The CDR3 DNA reads TGTGCCAGTAGTAAATTAGGACAGGGAAACACTGAAGCTTTCTTT. This sequence encodes CASSKLGQGNTEAFF. The chain links TRBV19 to TRBJ1-1; 8 nucleotides line up with TRBD1. Unmatched junction bases numbered 6, after V lost 4 bases and J lost 2 bases. Per germline, CDR1 LNHDA and CDR2 SQIVND (reference sequence). The CDR3 contains 15 residues.

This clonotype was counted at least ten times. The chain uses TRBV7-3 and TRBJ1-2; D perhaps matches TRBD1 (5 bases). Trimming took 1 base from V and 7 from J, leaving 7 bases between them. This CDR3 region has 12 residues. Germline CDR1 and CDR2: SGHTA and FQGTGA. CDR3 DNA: TGTGCCAGCAGCTTAAGGGGGTTTGGCTACACCTTC. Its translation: CASSLRGFGYTF.

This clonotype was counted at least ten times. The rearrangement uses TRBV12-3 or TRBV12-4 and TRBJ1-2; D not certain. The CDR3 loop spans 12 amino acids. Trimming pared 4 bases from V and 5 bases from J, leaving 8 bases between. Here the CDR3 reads CASSSQFYGYTF. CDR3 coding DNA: TGTGCCAGCAGTTCTCAGTTTTATGGCTACACCTTC.

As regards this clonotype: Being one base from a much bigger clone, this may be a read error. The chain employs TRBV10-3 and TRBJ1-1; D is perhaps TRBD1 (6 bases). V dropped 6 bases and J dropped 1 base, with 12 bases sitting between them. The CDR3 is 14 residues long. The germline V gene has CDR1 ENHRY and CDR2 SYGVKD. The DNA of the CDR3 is TGTGCCATCAGACAGGGACGGCCGAACACTGAAGCTTTCTTT. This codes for CAIRQGRPNTEAFF.

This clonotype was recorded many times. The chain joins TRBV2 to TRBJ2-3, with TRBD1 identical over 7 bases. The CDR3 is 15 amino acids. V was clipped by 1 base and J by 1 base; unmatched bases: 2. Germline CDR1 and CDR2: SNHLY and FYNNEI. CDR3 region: CASSEEGAGTDTQYF. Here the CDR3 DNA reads TGTGCCAGCAGTGAAGAGGGGGCCGGCACAGATACGCAGTATTTT. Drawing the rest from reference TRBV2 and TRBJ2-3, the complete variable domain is EPEVTQTPSHQVTQMGQEVILRCVPISNHLYFYWYRQILGQKVEFLVSFYNNEISEKSEIFDDQFSVERPDGSNFTLKIRSTKLEDSAMYFCASSEEGAGTDTQYFGPGTRLTVL.

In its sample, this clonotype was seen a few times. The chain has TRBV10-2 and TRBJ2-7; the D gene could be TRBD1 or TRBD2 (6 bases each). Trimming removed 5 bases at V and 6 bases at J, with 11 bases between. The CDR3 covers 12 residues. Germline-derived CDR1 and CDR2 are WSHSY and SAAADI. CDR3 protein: CASSPGAGEQYF. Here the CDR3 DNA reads TGCGCCAGCAGTCCGGGGGCCGGCGAGCAGTACTTC.

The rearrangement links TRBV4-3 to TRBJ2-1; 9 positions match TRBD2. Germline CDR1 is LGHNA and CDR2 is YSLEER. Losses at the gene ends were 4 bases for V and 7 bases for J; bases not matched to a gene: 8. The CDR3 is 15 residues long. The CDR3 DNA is TGCGCCAGCAGCCTAACTAGCGGGCCGACGAATGAGCAGTTCTTC. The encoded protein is CASSLTSGPTNEQFF.